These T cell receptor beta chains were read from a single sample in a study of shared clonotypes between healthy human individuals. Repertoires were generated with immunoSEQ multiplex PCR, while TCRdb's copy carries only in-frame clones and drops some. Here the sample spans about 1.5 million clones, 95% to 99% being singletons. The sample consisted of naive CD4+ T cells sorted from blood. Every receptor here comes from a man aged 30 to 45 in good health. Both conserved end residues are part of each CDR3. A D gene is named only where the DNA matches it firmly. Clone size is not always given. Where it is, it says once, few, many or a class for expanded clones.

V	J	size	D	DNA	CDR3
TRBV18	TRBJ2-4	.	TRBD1	TGTGCCAGCTCACAACGGTCGGGACAGGGAAACAAAAACATTCAGTACTTC	CASSQRSGQGNKNIQYF
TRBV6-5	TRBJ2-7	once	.	TGTGCCAGCAGTTACTCGGGGGCCAGGGTAGAGCAGTACTTC	CASSYSGARVEQYF
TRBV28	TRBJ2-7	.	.	TGTGCCAGCACCCTTGGAGACCAGACTGGCGGAAAGGACTTC	CASTLGDQTGGKDF
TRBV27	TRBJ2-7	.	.	TGTGCCAGCAGGCGGGGTGGGAGGAGCTACGAGCAGTACTTC	CASRRGGRSYEQYF
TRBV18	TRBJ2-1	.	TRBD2	TGTGCCAGCTCACCGTCCCTAGCGGGCTACAATGAGCAGTTCTTC	CASSPSLAGYNEQFF
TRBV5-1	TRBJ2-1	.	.	TGCGCCAGCAGCTTACCGGGACAGACTAGCGTTAGCTCCTACAATGAGCAGTTCTTC	CASSLPGQTSVSSYNEQFF
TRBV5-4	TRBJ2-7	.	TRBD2	TGTGCCAGCAGCTACGGACTAGCGGGAGGATACGAGCAGTACTTC	CASSYGLAGGYEQYF
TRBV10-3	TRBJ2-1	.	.	TGTGCCATCAGGGGGCTGGGGCGGACAGAGCAGTTCTTC	CAIRGLGRTEQFF
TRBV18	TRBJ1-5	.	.	TGTGCCAGCCAAGGAGAATATAGCAATCAGCCCCAGCATTTT	CASQGEYSNQPQHF
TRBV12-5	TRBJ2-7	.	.	TGTGCTAGTGGTTTGGGATCCTTCTCGGGGGAGCAGTACTTC	CASGLGSFSGEQYF
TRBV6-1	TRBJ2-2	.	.	TGTGCCAGCAGTGGGTCCACCGGGGAGCTGTTTTTT	CASSGSTGELFF
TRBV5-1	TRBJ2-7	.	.	TGCGCCAGCAGCTTGTCGCCCGTCTACGAGCAGTACTTC	CASSLSPVYEQYF